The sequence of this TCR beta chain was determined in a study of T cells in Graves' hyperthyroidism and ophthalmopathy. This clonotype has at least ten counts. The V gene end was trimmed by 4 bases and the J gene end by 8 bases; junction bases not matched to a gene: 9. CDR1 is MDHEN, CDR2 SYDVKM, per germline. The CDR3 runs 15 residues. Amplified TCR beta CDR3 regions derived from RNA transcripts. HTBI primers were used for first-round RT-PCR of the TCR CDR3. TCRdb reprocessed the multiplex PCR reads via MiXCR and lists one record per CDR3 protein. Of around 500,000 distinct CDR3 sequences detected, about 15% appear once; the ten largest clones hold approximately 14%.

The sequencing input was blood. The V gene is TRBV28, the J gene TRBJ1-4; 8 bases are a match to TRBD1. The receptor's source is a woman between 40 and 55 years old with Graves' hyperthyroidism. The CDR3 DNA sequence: TGTGCCAGCAGTTCCCGGACAGGGTGGGGCGAAAAACTGTTTTTT. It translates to CASSSRTGWGEKLFF.